This TCR beta chain was retrieved from a study of Tregs in tolerant kidney transplant recipients. Points on this clone: Antigen unknown.

Unstimulated Tregs (CD4+CD25+CD127-) and CD4+CD25- non-Tregs were sorted from PBMCs. Profiling relied on immunoSEQ multiplex PCR, and the TCRdb table lists in-frame clones only, not all of them. The sample holds over 60,000 clones, about 98% seen once. Whole-study findings and limits: Biological reproducibility was not directly addressed in this study. Few patients were studied, so findings need validation in larger groups.

The V gene's germline CDR1 is MGHRA and CDR2 YSYEKL. After removal of 3 bases from V and 3 bases from J, the junction contained 13 bases not matched to a gene. The CDR3 is made up of 17 amino acids. The TCR sequence derives from a human donor who received a combined kidney and bone marrow transplant. The input for sequencing was CD4+ T cells from blood, taken before the transplant. The chain uses TRBV4-1 and TRBJ2-5; 7 bases are a match to TRBD1. The CDR3 loop is CASSHPSDRPQEETQYF. CDR3 bases: TGCGCCAGCAGCCACCCTTCGGACAGGCCCCAGGAAGAGACCCAGTACTTC.